The 9 T cell receptor beta chains below all came from one sample that was sequenced in a study of cytomegalovirus exposure and HLA in healthy donors. Primers: 60 Vbeta forward and 13 Jbeta reverse. Assay used: immunoSEQ multiplex PCR; TCRdb lists only in-frame clones, some missing. The listing records 55,000 or so clones. The specimen was PBMCs. The source of these receptors is a woman between 45 and 65 years old in good health and CMV-seropositive.

The chain joins TRBV7-3 to TRBJ1-1; tentatively, D is TRBD1 (5 bases). Germline V gene data show CDR1 as SGHTA and CDR2 as FQGTGA. V gave up 4 bases and J gave up 4 bases, with 10 bases separating them. CDR3 length: 13 amino acids. CDR3 in amino acids: CASSSGGVTEAFF. CDR3 nucleotide sequence: TGTGCCAGCAGCTCGGGGGGGGTCACTGAAGCTTTCTTT. The complete variable domain, with remaining parts taken from reference TRBV7-3 and TRBJ1-1, reads GAGVSQTPSNKVTEKGKYVELRCDPISGHTALYWYRQSLGQGPEFLIYFQGTGAADDSGLPNDRFFAVRPEGSVSTLKIQRTERGDSAVYLCASSSGGVTEAFFGQGTRLTVV.

The J gene is TRBJ2-1, the V gene TRBV4-1; the D gene is possibly TRBD2 (6 bases). This CDR3 comprises 15 residues. Trimming pared 3 bases from V and 7 bases from J, leaving 16 bases between. In germline, CDR1 is MGHRA, CDR2 YSYEKL. The CDR3 spells CASSQAYGRDNEQFF. The CDR3 nucleotides read TGCGCCAGCAGCCAGGCGTACGGGCGGGATAATGAGCAGTTCTTC.

The chain carries TRBV2 and TRBJ1-4; D is possibly TRBD1 (6 bases). CDR1 and CDR2 from the germline V gene are SNHLY and FYNNEI. This CDR3 is built from 15 residues. Trimming pared 6 bases from V and 4 bases from J, leaving 15 bases between. CDR3 loop: CASRATGLSNEKLFF. The DNA for the CDR3 is TGTGCCAGCAGGGCTACAGGGTTAAGTAATGAAAAACTGTTTTTT. Together with reference TRBV2 and TRBJ1-4, the CDR3 gives the full variable domain: EPEVTQTPSHQVTQMGQEVILRCVPISNHLYFYWYRQILGQKVEFLVSFYNNEISEKSEIFDDQFSVERPDGSNFTLKIRSTKLEDSAMYFCASRATGLSNEKLFFGSGTQLSVL.

The V call is TRBV29-1, the J call TRBJ2-7; no clear D gene. The CDR3 spans 12 residues. V lost 4 bases and J 5 bases, leaving 12 bases between the germline ends. The V gene's germline CDR1 is SQVTM and CDR2 ANQGSEA. The CDR3 bases are TGCAGCGTTGCAGCCGGGTTCCACGAGCAGTACTTC. Translating it yields CSVAAGFHEQYF.

The chain employs TRBV14 and TRBJ2-1; 8 bases are a match to TRBD2. Trimming removed 4 bases from V and 6 bases from J; junction bases left unmatched: 11. This CDR3 has 16 amino acids. CDR1 and CDR2 (germline): SGHDN, FVKESK. The CDR3 DNA is TGTGCCAGCAGCCGTCCCGGGTACGGGGGGGCCAATGAGCAGTTCTTC. Amino acids: CASSRPGYGGANEQFF.

This chain joins TRBV6-1 and TRBJ1-2; D ambiguous. Germline values: CDR1 MNHNS, CDR2 SASEGT. V lost 2 bases and J 8 bases, leaving 12 bases between the germline ends. The CDR3 is 13 residues long. DNA for the CDR3: TGTGCCAGCAGTGAACAGGTCCCGGAAGGCTACACCTTC. It is translated as CASSEQVPEGYTF.

The chain recombines TRBV6-6 with TRBJ2-3; tentative D call: TRBD2 (5 bases). The length of the CDR3 is 14 residues. The germline V gene has CDR1 MNHNY and CDR2 SVGAGI (reference sequence). Trimming took off 10 bases at V and 0 bases at J, with 14 bases between the two ends. The CDR3 DNA follows: TGTGCCACCGGAGGCGGTTCTAGCACAGATACGCAGTATTTT. It encodes CATGGGSSTDTQYF.

The genes are TRBV19 and TRBJ2-2; TRBD1 might be the D (5 bases). Trimming shortened V by 0 bases and J by 7 bases, and 12 bases separated the two germline ends. Germline-derived CDR1 and CDR2 are LNHDA and SQIVND (reference sequence). The CDR3 runs to 15 residues. This chain's CDR3 is CASSIEAGYGGELFF. The CDR3 DNA follows: TGTGCCAGTAGTATAGAGGCAGGGTATGGCGGGGAGCTGTTTTTT.

The rearrangement joins TRBV7-7 to TRBJ1-2; tentatively, D is TRBD1 (6 bases). Germline V CDR1 and CDR2: SSHAT, FNYEAQ (reference sequence). The CDR3 is 15 amino acids. V dropped 1 base and J dropped 5 bases, with 14 bases sitting between them. CDR3 loop: CASSLELGAEYGYTF. CDR3 DNA: TGTGCCAGCAGCTTAGAGCTGGGGGCGGAATATGGCTACACCTTC.